The source of this TCR beta chain is a study of T cells in Graves' hyperthyroidism and ophthalmopathy. Study at large: At initial diagnosis, before any treatment had begun, peripheral blood was obtained.

Clinical symptoms, serum thyroxine and TRAb, thyroid ultrasound and orbital computed tomography were used for the diagnoses. Each 10 ml fresh peripheral blood draw supplied the PBMCs. Trimming at V came to 8 bases and at J to 10 bases, leaving 14 bases not matched to a gene. The CDR3 has 14 residues. From germline, CDR1 is MNHNS and CDR2 SASEGT. This clonotype has only a few counts. RNA transcripts yielded amplified TCR beta CDR3 regions. RT-PCR in the first round (using the HTBI primer set) targeted the TCR CDR3. MiXCR, applied by TCRdb to the multiplex PCR reads, yields one record per CDR3 protein. This table has some 770,000 distinct CDR3 sequences, about 17% appearing once.

This sequence originates from a man aged 18 to 30 with Graves' hyperthyroidism. Sequenced input: blood. The V gene is TRBV6-1, the J gene TRBJ1-1, with 9 bases that match TRBD1. The CDR3 reads CASGAPDRGSRAFF. The CDR3 DNA is TGTGCCAGCGGGGCGCCTGACAGGGGGAGTCGAGCTTTCTTT.